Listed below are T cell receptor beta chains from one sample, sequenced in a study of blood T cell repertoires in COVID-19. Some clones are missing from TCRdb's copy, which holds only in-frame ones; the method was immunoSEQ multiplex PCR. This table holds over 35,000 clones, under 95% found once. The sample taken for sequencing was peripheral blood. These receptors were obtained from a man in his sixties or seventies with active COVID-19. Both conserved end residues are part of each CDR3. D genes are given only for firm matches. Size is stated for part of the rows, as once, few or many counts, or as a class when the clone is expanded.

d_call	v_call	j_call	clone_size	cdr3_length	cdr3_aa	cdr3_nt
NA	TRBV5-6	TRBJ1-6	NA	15	CASSLDGGFNSPLHF	TGTGCCAGCAGCTTGGATGGAGGCTTCAATTCACCCCTCCACTTT
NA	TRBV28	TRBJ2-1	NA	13	CASREEGAPGEFF	TGTGCCAGCAGGGAAGAGGGGGCCCCGGGAGAGTTCTTC
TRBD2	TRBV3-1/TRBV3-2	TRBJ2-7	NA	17	CASSSAVLGRVEDEQYF	TGTGCCAGCAGCTCGGCAGTTCTGGGGAGGGTTGAGGACGAGCAGTACTTC
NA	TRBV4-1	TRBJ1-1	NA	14	CASSQDRGNTEAFF	TGCGCCAGCAGCCAAGATCGGGGGAACACTGAAGCTTTCTTT
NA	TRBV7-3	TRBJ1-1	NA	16	CASSRKGRGGDTEAFF	TGTGCCAGCAGCCGGAAAGGAAGGGGAGGGGACACTGAAGCTTTCTTT
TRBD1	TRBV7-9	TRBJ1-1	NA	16	CASSELHRGSNTEAFF	TGTGCCAGCAGCGAACTCCACAGGGGCTCAAACACTGAAGCTTTCTTT
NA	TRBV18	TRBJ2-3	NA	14	CASSPNEKVGWVYF	TGTGCCAGCTCACCCAACGAAAAGGTCGGGTGGGTGTATTTT
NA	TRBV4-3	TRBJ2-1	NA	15	CASSRSGSSYNEQFF	TGCGCCAGCAGCCGTAGCGGAAGCTCCTACAATGAGCAGTTCTTC
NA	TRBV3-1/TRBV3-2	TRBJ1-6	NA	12	CASSHAGISLHF	TGTGCCAGCAGCCATGCAGGGATTTCCCTCCACTTT
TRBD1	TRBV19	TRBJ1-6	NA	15	CASSMGRGRGSPLHF	TGTGCCAGTAGTATGGGCAGGGGGCGCGGATCACCCCTCCACTTT
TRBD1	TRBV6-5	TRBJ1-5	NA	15	CASSLTGSSNQPQHF	TGTGCCAGCAGTTTGACAGGGAGTAGCAATCAGCCCCAGCATTTT
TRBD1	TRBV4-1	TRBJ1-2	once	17	CASSQDYGRGRNYGYTF	TGCGCCAGCAGCCAAGATTATGGAAGGGGGCGGAACTATGGCTACACCTTC
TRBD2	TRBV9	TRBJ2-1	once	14	CASSVQTSGNEQFF	TGTGCCAGCAGCGTTCAGACTAGCGGCAATGAGCAGTTCTTC
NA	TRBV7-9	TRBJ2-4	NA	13	CASSLVLLDIQYF	TGTGCCAGCAGCTTAGTACTATTGGACATTCAGTACTTC
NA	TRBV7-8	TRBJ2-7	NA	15	CASSSQGSRSYEQYF	TGTGCCAGCAGCTCACAGGGTTCCCGATCCTACGAGCAGTACTTC
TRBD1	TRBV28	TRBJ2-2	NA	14	CASTGTANTGELFF	TGTGCCAGCACCGGGACAGCGAACACCGGGGAGCTGTTTTTT
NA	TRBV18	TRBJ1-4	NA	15	CASSNWNRVGEKLFF	TGTGCCAGCTCAAACTGGAACAGGGTAGGGGAAAAACTGTTTTTT
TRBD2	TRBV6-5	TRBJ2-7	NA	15	CASRWTSGSSYEQYF	TGTGCCAGCAGATGGACTAGCGGGAGCTCCTACGAGCAGTACTTC
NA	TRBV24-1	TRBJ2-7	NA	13	CATSDLRGDEQYF	TGTGCCACCAGTGATTTACGCGGGGACGAGCAGTACTTC
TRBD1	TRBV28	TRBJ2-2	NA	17	CASSSPTGLMNTGELFF	TGTGCCAGCAGCAGCCCGACAGGGCTAATGAACACCGGGGAGCTGTTTTTT
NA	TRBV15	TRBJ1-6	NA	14	CATSSRVSHSPLHF	TGTGCCACCAGCAGTCGGGTTTCGCATTCACCCCTCCACTTT
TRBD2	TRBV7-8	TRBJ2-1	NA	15	CASSFLAGVYNEQFF	TGTGCCAGCAGCTTTCTAGCGGGAGTCTACAATGAGCAGTTCTTC
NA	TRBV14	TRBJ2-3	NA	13	CASSHSYTDTQYF	TGTGCCAGCAGCCATAGCTACACAGATACGCAGTATTTT
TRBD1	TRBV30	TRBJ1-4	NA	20	CAWSPISRDRSTKRYEKLFF	TGTGCCTGGAGTCCAATTTCCCGGGACAGGAGTACTAAGCGTTATGAAAAACTGTTTTTT
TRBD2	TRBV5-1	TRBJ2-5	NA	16	CASSLSPRREQETQYF	TGCGCCAGCAGCTTGAGTCCGCGGCGGGAGCAGGAGACCCAGTACTTC
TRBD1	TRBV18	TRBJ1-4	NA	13	CASSQGTAEKLFF	TGTGCCAGCTCACAGGGGACAGCGGAAAAACTGTTTTTT
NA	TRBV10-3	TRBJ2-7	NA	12	CAISERVSEQYF	TGTGCCATCAGTGAAAGAGTTTCCGAGCAGTACTTC
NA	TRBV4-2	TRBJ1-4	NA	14	CASSPRLGSEKLFF	TGTGCCAGCAGCCCTAGACTTGGGAGTGAAAAACTGTTTTTT
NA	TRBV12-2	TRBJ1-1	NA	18	CASRLAISNSLQNTEAFF	TGTGCAAGTCGCTTAGCAATCAGTAATTCGCTCCAGAACACTGAAGCTTTCTTT
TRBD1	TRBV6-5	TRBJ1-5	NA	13	CASRSTGNQPQHF	TGTGCCAGCAGATCGACAGGGAATCAGCCCCAGCATTTT
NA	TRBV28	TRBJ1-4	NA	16	CASSLDPTATNEKLFF	TGTGCCAGCAGCCTAGACCCGACAGCAACTAATGAAAAACTGTTTTTT
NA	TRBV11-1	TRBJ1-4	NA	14	CASSRLRVGEKLFF	TGTGCCAGCAGCCGCCTCCGAGTCGGTGAAAAACTGTTTTTT
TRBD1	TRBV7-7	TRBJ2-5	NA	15	CASSFDRGGIETQYF	TGTGCTAGCAGCTTCGACAGGGGGGGAATCGAGACCCAGTACTTC
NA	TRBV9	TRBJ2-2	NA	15	CASSVTGLDTGELFF	TGTGCCAGCAGCGTCACAGGGTTGGACACCGGGGAGCTGTTTTTT
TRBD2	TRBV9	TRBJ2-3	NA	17	CASSPWTSGGPTDTQYF	TGTGCCAGCAGCCCCTGGACTAGCGGGGGCCCCACAGATACGCAGTATTTT
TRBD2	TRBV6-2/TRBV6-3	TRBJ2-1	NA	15	CASSKGLAGYNEQFF	TGTGCCAGCAGTAAGGGACTAGCGGGTTACAATGAGCAGTTCTTC
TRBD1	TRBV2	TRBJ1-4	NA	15	CASYRQGATNEKLFF	TGTGCCAGCTACCGACAGGGTGCAACTAATGAAAAACTGTTTTTT
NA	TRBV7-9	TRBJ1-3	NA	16	CASSLGALSSGNTIYF	TGTGCCAGCAGCTTAGGAGCACTGAGCTCTGGAAACACCATATATTTT
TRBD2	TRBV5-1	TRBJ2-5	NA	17	CASSPRRASGNQETQYF	TGCGCCAGCAGCCCGCGGCGGGCTAGCGGGAACCAAGAGACCCAGTACTTC
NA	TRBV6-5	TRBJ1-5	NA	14	CASQTVPSNQPQHF	TGTGCCAGCCAGACAGTTCCGAGCAATCAGCCCCAGCATTTT
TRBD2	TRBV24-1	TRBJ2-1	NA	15	CATSETGLALDEQFF	TGTGCCACCAGTGAGACGGGACTAGCCCTTGATGAGCAGTTCTTC
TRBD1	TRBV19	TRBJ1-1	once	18	CASSTPPGTGWVVTEAFF	TGTGCCAGTAGTACACCACCCGGGACAGGGTGGGTGGTGACTGAAGCTTTCTTT
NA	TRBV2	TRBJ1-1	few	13	CASSAQWNTEAFF	TGTGCCAGCAGCGCTCAGTGGAACACTGAAGCTTTCTTT
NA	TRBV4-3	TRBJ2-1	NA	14	CASSRAGLYNEQFF	TGCGCCAGCAGCCGGGCAGGGTTATACAATGAGCAGTTCTTC
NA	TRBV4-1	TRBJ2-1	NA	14	CASSHQNTYNEQFF	TGCGCCAGCAGCCATCAGAATACCTACAATGAGCAGTTCTTC
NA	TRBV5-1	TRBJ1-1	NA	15	CASSPNQGWVTEAFF	TGCGCCAGCAGCCCAAACCAGGGGTGGGTCACTGAAGCTTTCTTT
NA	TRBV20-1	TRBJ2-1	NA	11	CSASSSNEQFF	TGCAGTGCTTCTAGCTCCAATGAGCAGTTCTTC
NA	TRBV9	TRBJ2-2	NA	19	CASSVALPHTGDNTGELFF	TGTGCCAGCAGCGTAGCTCTTCCCCACACAGGAGACAACACCGGGGAGCTGTTTTTT
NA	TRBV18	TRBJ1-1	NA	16	CASSPRPLRVGVEAFF	TGTGCCAGCTCACCACGCCCGCTCAGGGTCGGAGTTGAGGCTTTCTTT